Below, 25 T cell receptor beta chains from the same sample are listed, as sequenced in a study of post-analysis software for immune sequencing data. Antigens of these TCRs are unknown. cDNA libraries for TCR beta contained unique molecular identifiers. TCRdb reprocessed the PCR reads with MiXCR, giving one entry per CDR3 protein. The table has more than 500,000 distinct CDR3 sequences, 34% seen once. Study observations and caveats: A handful of TRBV segments were more frequent in patients than controls; TRBV5-6, TRBV5-1 and TRBV20-1 belonged to this group.

The sample comprised blood. The receptor source for this set is a girl under 18 with multiple sclerosis.

This clonotype was seen once. The rearrangement uses TRBV7-6 and TRBJ2-3, with 12 nucleotides matching TRBD2. CDR1 and CDR2 (germline): SGHVS, FNYEAQ. The CDR3 covers 17 residues. The V and J ends lost 5 bases and 0 bases, in that order; junction bases with no gene match: 6. CDR3: CASSPKTSGGSTDTQYF. The CDR3 DNA follows: TGTGCCAGCAGCCCAAAGACTAGCGGGGGTAGCACAGATACGCAGTATTTT.

V and J are TRBV3-1 and TRBJ2-3, with D possibly being TRBD2 (5 bases). The CDR3 contains 15 residues. The germline V gene has CDR1 LGHDT and CDR2 YNNKEL (reference sequence). V lost 0 bases and J lost 6, with 13 bases in between. CDR3 coding DNA: TGTGCCAGCAGCCAAGATGGGAGCCCGTCGGATACGCAGTATTTT. The encoded protein is CASSQDGSPSDTQYF.

This clonotype was observed a handful of times. This rearrangement joins TRBV2 to TRBJ2-3, with TRBD2 identical over 11 bases. The V gene end was trimmed by 7 bases and the J gene end by 3 bases; junction bases not matched to a gene: 6. Germline loops: CDR1 SNHLY, CDR2 FYNNEI. The CDR3 totals 15 residues. The CDR3 DNA sequence: TGTGCCAGCACCTACACTAGCGGGGGTACAGATACGCAGTATTTT. This translates into CASTYTSGGTDTQYF. The whole variable domain, filled in from reference TRBV2 and TRBJ2-3, reads EPEVTQTPSHQVTQMGQEVILRCVPISNHLYFYWYRQILGQKVEFLVSFYNNEISEKSEIFDDQFSVERPDGSNFTLKIRSTKLEDSAMYFCASTYTSGGTDTQYFGPGTRLTVL.

The J gene is TRBJ2-3, the V gene TRBV10-1, with TRBD2 as a possible D gene (6 bases). Germline CDR1 and CDR2: WNHNN and SYGVQD (reference sequence). The CDR3 contains 15 residues. Trimming cost V 3 bases and J 4 bases, with 14 bases left between them. This CDR3 reads CASSEPDSGADTQYF. DNA for the CDR3: TGCGCCAGCAGTGAACCGGACTCGGGAGCAGATACGCAGTATTTT.

The V and J genes are TRBV11-2 and TRBJ2-1; 10 nucleotides align to TRBD2. The germline V gene has CDR1 SGHAT and CDR2 FQNNGV. The CDR3 totals 22 residues. The trim removed 2 bases at V and 0 bases at J, leaving 19 bases unmatched. Here the CDR3 DNA reads TGTGCCAGCAGCTTATTTCCCCCCTCCGGACTAGCGGTGACGAGCTCCTACAATGAGCAGTTCTTC. Translating gives CASSLFPPSGLAVTSSYNEQFF.

The V and J genes are TRBV20-1 and TRBJ1-4; 8 nucleotides match TRBD1. There are 18 residues in the CDR3. The junction had 17 bases not matched to a gene; V was cut back by 2 bases and J by 6 bases. Germline V gene data show CDR1 as DFQATT and CDR2 as SNEGSKA (reference sequence). The CDR3 protein is CSARPRDRTALGDEKLFF. CDR3 in DNA: TGCAGTGCTAGACCTCGGGACAGGACCGCTCTTGGCGATGAAAAACTGTTTTTT.

The chain employs TRBV5-1 and TRBJ1-6; D is unclear. Trimming cost V 0 bases and J 12 bases, with 16 bases left between them. CDR1 SGHRS and CDR2 YFSETQ come from the germline V gene. The CDR3 is 15 amino acids. CDR3 residues: CASSLGRGKEKPLHF. The CDR3 DNA follows: TGCGCCAGCAGCTTGGGACGGGGTAAAGAAAAACCCCTCCACTTT.

The chain uses TRBV6-5 and TRBJ2-7; TRBD1 agrees at 9 bases. V gave up 6 bases and J gave up 5 bases; unmatched junction bases: 8. Germline-derived CDR1 and CDR2 are MNHEY and SVGAGI. CDR3 length: 14 residues. The CDR3: CASSPGQGSHEQYF. The CDR3 DNA follows: TGTGCCAGCAGCCCCGGACAGGGGTCCCACGAGCAGTACTTC.

This chain links TRBV11-2 with TRBJ2-7; 13 bases match TRBD2. Trimming cost V 4 bases and J 7 bases; bases outside gene matches: 7. The CDR3 contains 15 residues. CDR1 and CDR2 (germline): SGHAT, FQNNGV. The CDR3 nucleotides are TGTGCCAGCAGCTCACTAGCGGGGGGGCTTCGGGAGCAGTACTTC. Amino acids: CASSSLAGGLREQYF.

The rearrangement links TRBV5-1 to TRBJ2-5; D gene ambiguous. CDR1 is SGHRS and CDR2 is YFSETQ in the germline V gene. CDR3 length equals 13 residues. V shed 7 bases and J shed 1 base, with 11 bases lying between them. The chain's CDR3 is CASQSRIQETQYF. The CDR3 region has the DNA TGCGCCAGCCAGTCGCGGATCCAAGAGACCCAGTACTTC.

Details on this clonotype: One junction end disagrees with the germline gene, perhaps due to a read error. The chain recombines TRBV6-2 or TRBV6-3 with TRBJ1-1; no definite D call. CDR1 MNHEY and CDR2 SVGEGT come from the germline V gene. The CDR3 consists of 13 residues. The CDR3 coding sequence is TGTACCAGCATTAGGCAGAGGAACACTGAAGCTTTCTTT. Its translation is CTSIRQRNTEAFF.

The sample holds one count of this clonotype. V gene TRBV20-1 combines with J gene TRBJ1-1; 7 bases line up with TRBD1. The CDR3 has 16 amino acids. Germline V gene data show CDR1 as DFQATT and CDR2 as SNEGSKA (reference sequence). After removal of 3 bases from V and 4 bases from J, the junction contained 14 bases not matched to a gene. CDR3 region: CSASKGGAWLVTEAFF. CDR3 DNA: TGCAGTGCTAGTAAAGGGGGCGCCTGGTTGGTCACTGAAGCTTTCTTT.

The CDR3 sequence: CAISESTLGGYTF. The CDR3 coding sequence is TGTGCCATCAGTGAGTCGACTCTGGGGGGCTACACCTTC. The V and J genes are TRBV10-3 and TRBJ1-2; D is unresolved. The germline CDR1 and CDR2 sequences are ENHRY and SYGVKD. Trimming pared 0 bases from V and 8 bases from J, leaving 10 bases between. The CDR3 length is 13 residues.

This clonotype was observed a few times. V is TRBV12-3 or TRBV12-4 and J is TRBJ2-5; no definite D call. This CDR3 spans 15 amino acids. V dropped 3 bases and J dropped 0 bases, with 11 bases sitting between them. The CDR3: CASSFLGGYQETQYF. The CDR3 bases are TGTGCCAGCAGTTTTTTGGGCGGATACCAAGAGACCCAGTACTTC.

The chain couples TRBV5-1 to TRBJ2-1, with TRBD2 matching 9 bases. The junction had 16 bases not matched to a gene; V was cut back by 4 bases and J by 8 bases. CDR3 length equals 17 residues. Germline loops: CDR1 SGHRS, CDR2 YFSETQ. CDR3 sequence (DNA): TGCGCCAGCAGCCTCAGGACCAGCGGGGGGCCACTCGATGAGCAGTTCTTC. As protein: CASSLRTSGGPLDEQFF.

This clonotype was detected many times. CDR3 sequence reads: CSAIEVGQASYNEQFF. The CDR3 DNA reads as TGCAGTGCAATAGAGGTGGGACAAGCAAGTTACAATGAGCAGTTCTTC. This chain uses TRBV20-1 with TRBJ2-1, with a tentative D call TRBD1 (6 bases). This CDR3 region has 16 residues. The ends were cut back, 6 bases at V and 4 bases at J, with 22 bases in the middle. CDR1 is DFQATT and CDR2 is SNEGSKA in the germline V gene (reference sequence).

This chain connects TRBV28 to TRBJ2-5; 10 bases map to TRBD1. Trimming took 5 bases from V and 5 from J; bases not matched to a gene: 8. Germline CDR1 MDHEN, CDR2 SYDVKM. The CDR3 is made up of 15 amino acids. Written as DNA, the CDR3 is TGTGCCAGCAGTCCCCTCGGGACAGGGGAGGAGACCCAGTACTTC. It specifies CASSPLGTGEETQYF.

The rearrangement links TRBV20-1 to TRBJ1-5; a possible D gene is TRBD1 (5 bases). Looked up from germline, CDR1 is DFQATT and CDR2 is SNEGSKA (reference sequence). Trimming took off 6 bases at V and 3 bases at J, with 12 bases between the two ends. The CDR3 sequence is 13 residues long. CDR3 protein: CSAASGNNQPQHF. The CDR3 nucleotides are TGCAGTGCCGCATCAGGGAACAATCAGCCCCAGCATTTT.

V and J are TRBV10-2 and TRBJ2-1, with 9 bases identical to TRBD2. Germline loops: CDR1 WSHSY, CDR2 SAAADI. Trimming removed 4 bases from V and 6 bases from J; junction bases left unmatched: 4. The CDR3 consists of 14 residues. The DNA of the CDR3 is TGCGCCAGCAGTGCCGGGACTAGCCTCAATGAGCAGTTCTTC. Protein: CASSAGTSLNEQFF.

This clonotype was observed many times. The chain recombines TRBV5-5 with TRBJ2-1; D is undetermined. CDR1 is SGHKS and CDR2 is YYEKEE in the germline V gene (reference sequence). V lost 0 bases, J lost 12 bases, and 10 bases lay in between. The CDR3 extends over 12 amino acids. CDR3 sequence: CASSLADDPQFF. The CDR3 region has the DNA TGTGCCAGCAGCTTGGCCGACGACCCGCAGTTCTTC.

V is TRBV12-3 or TRBV12-4 and J is TRBJ2-5; TRBD1 matches at 7 bases. This CDR3 region has 13 residues. V lost 5 bases to trimming and J lost 4 bases; unmatched junction nucleotides: 4. The CDR3 loop reads CASSRDSRETQYF. CDR3 sequence (DNA): TGTGCCAGCAGTAGGGACAGTAGAGAGACCCAGTACTTC.

This clonotype was picked up a small number of times. The rearrangement joins TRBV28 to TRBJ2-5; TRBD1 is a possible D gene (6 bases). In germline, CDR1 is MDHEN, CDR2 SYDVKM. The CDR3 has 14 residues. The germline V and J ends were trimmed by 2 bases and 0 bases, with 7 bases remaining between them. CDR3 nucleotide sequence: TGTGCCAGCAGTTTACCAGGGGACCAAGAGACCCAGTACTTC. It yields the protein CASSLPGDQETQYF. Full variable domain (rest looked up from reference TRBV28 and TRBJ2-5): DVKVTQSSRYLVKRTGEKVFLECVQDMDHENMFWYRQDPGLGLRLIYFSYDVKMKEKGDIPEGYSVSREKKERFSLILESASTNQTSMYLCASSLPGDQETQYFGPGTRLLVL.

The chain joins TRBV28 to TRBJ1-5; no clear D. The CDR3 totals 16 residues. Trimming removed 6 bases from V and 0 bases from J, with 15 bases in between. Germline loops: CDR1 MDHEN, CDR2 SYDVKM. CDR3 sequence: CASRIGSATSNQPQHF. The CDR3 DNA is TGTGCCAGCAGAATCGGTAGCGCCACTAGCAATCAGCCCCAGCATTTT. Combining the CDR3 with reference TRBV28 and TRBJ1-5 gives the whole variable domain DVKVTQSSRYLVKRTGEKVFLECVQDMDHENMFWYRQDPGLGLRLIYFSYDVKMKEKGDIPEGYSVSREKKERFSLILESASTNQTSMYLCASRIGSATSNQPQHFGDGTRLSIL.

This clonotype was counted between two and nine times. V and J are TRBV28 and TRBJ2-5; D might be TRBD2 (6 bases). The ends were cut back, 4 bases at V and 4 bases at J, with 19 bases in the middle. Germline V gene data show CDR1 as MDHEN and CDR2 as SYDVKM. The CDR3 runs 16 residues. The CDR3 loop is CASSSPGTPPPETQYF. CDR3 DNA sequence: TGTGCCAGCAGTTCCCCCGGGACTCCGCCCCCAGAGACCCAGTACTTC.

Only a few counts were recorded for this clonotype. The chain joins TRBV10-3 to TRBJ2-5, with 8 bases lining up with TRBD2. Germline CDR1 ENHRY, CDR2 SYGVKD. The CDR3 length is 14 residues. Unmatched junction bases numbered 2, after V lost 2 bases and J lost 3 bases. DNA for the CDR3: TGTGCCATCAGTGAGCGGGGGGGGAAAGAGACCCAGTACTTC. Translation: CAISERGGKETQYF.